This note documents a single T cell receptor beta chain sequence. Its antigen is currently unknown. The data were produced by immunoSEQ multiplex PCR, yet TCRdb's version contains in-frame clones alone and is incomplete. The table includes more than 75,000 clones, almost 90% detected once. This entry is derived from a study of identifying expanded T cells in peripheral blood. Study conclusions and caveats: About 1.3 clones differed between technical replicates, versus around 16 and 19 over time. Two-week clone count variance significantly increased as total template count grew.

Healthy donors had no documented immune events, such as infections, while sampled. Trimming pared 4 bases from V and 2 bases from J, leaving 14 bases between. CDR1 and CDR2 from the germline V gene are SGHRS and YFSETQ. This CDR3 contains 15 residues. V and J are TRBV5-1 and TRBJ2-3; D is undetermined. Sequencing input: blood. The clonotype comes from a person between 18 and 69 years old in good health. CDR3 DNA: TGCGCCAGCAGCACGTCACTGGCCCACACAGATACGCAGTATTTT. This encodes CASSTSLAHTDTQYF.